This T cell receptor (beta chain) was captured by sequencing in a study of cytomegalovirus exposure and HLA in healthy donors. Study at large: The use of the same platform for the approximately 110 validation repertoires and the roughly 630 first-cohort repertoires was reported by a later analysis. Notes on the study in general: Cytomegalovirus-associated status was assigned to about 150 TCR beta chains. As was reported, the classifier diagnosed cytomegalovirus status with high specificity and sensitivity.

The CDR3 length is 13 residues. Trimming left V 3 bases short and J 5 bases short, with 13 bases between. Germline V gives CDR1 SQVTM, CDR2 ANQGSEA. Assay: immunoSEQ multiplex PCR; the TCRdb copy retains only in-frame clones and omits some. The sample has about 95,000 clones; roughly 85% are singletons. While the first cohort had 650 to 850 subjects, the donors belonged to the separate validation cohort of 120 subjects. Concerning this clone: Its antigen is unknown.

This chain links TRBV29-1 with TRBJ1-2; the D gene is possibly TRBD1 (6 bases). This TCR was sampled from a man in his late teens or twenties in good health and CMV-seropositive. Sequenced sample: PBMCs. This CDR3 is CSVESPGQYGYTF. CDR3 bases: TGCAGCGTTGAGAGTCCCGGACAGTATGGCTACACCTTC. Full variable domain (remainder filled in from reference TRBV29-1 and TRBJ1-2): SAVISQKPSRDICQRGTSLTIQCQVDSQVTMMFWYRQQPGQSLTLIATANQGSEATYESGFVIDKFPISRPNLTFSTLTVSNMSPEDSSIYLCSVESPGQYGYTFGSGTRLTVV.